The 21 T cell receptor beta chains below come from one sample, sequenced in a study of blood T cell repertoires in COVID-19. The assay was immunoSEQ multiplex PCR, and TCRdb's table has in-frame clones only and misses some. The sample gives hundreds of thousands of clones, approximately 88% of which show up once; under 8.5% is in the top ten. The sequenced sample consisted of peripheral blood. The receptors originated from a woman between 45 and 65 years old with COVID-19, enrolled during active disease.

Details on this clone: Different DNA sequences within this sample yield the same CDR3. The rearrangement uses TRBV9 and TRBJ1-1, with D unclear. Germline V gene sequence: CDR1 SGDLS, CDR2 YYNGEE. Trimming stripped 2 bases from V and 4 bases from J, with 9 bases between. The CDR3 sequence is 13 residues long. The CDR3 protein is CASSVPGGTEAFF. The CDR3 coding sequence is TGTGCCAGCAGCGTCCCCGGTGGCACTGAAGCTTTCTTT.

The chain is built from TRBV2 and TRBJ1-2, with a tentative D call TRBD1 (6 bases). There are 16 residues in the CDR3. Germline V CDR1 and CDR2: SNHLY, FYNNEI. The ends were cut back, 4 bases at V and 2 bases at J, with 17 bases in the middle. CDR3 bases: TGTGCCAGCAGTGGGACAGCTCGTATAACGAACTATGGCTACACCTTC. Protein product: CASSGTARITNYGYTF.

The chain uses TRBV6-1 and TRBJ1-6; TRBD1 is a possible D gene (6 bases). CDR3 size: 16 residues. Germline lookup yields CDR1 MNHNS and CDR2 SASEGT. V lost 0 bases and J lost 3, with 9 bases in between. The CDR3 sequence is CASSEAYRVYNSPLHF. The DNA of the CDR3 is TGTGCCAGCAGTGAAGCCTACAGGGTCTATAATTCACCCCTCCACTTT.

The CDR3 region has the DNA TGCGCCAGCAGCCAAGGACTTTTAAGTCGTAAGGAGGCCGGGGAGCTGTTTTTT. It encodes CASSQGLLSRKEAGELFF. This rearrangement joins TRBV4-1 to TRBJ2-2; D is possibly TRBD2 (5 bases). Per the germline V gene, CDR1 is MGHRA and CDR2 is YSYEKL. The CDR3 length is 18 residues. V was clipped by 1 base and J by 6 bases, with 21 bases between them.

Comments on this clone: Other DNA sequences of this sample code for an identical CDR3. The chain recombines TRBV7-3 with TRBJ1-1, with unresolved D. V was cut by 2 bases and J by 0 bases, with 4 bases left in between. This CDR3 has 13 amino acids. CDR1 and CDR2 (germline): SGHTA, FQGTGA. The CDR3 DNA reads as TGTGCCAGCAGCTTATCGGTGAACACTGAAGCTTTCTTT. Amino acids: CASSLSVNTEAFF. The complete variable domain, with remaining parts taken from reference TRBV7-3 and TRBJ1-1, reads GAGVSQTPSNKVTEKGKYVELRCDPISGHTALYWYRQSLGQGPEFLIYFQGTGAADDSGLPNDRFFAVRPEGSVSTLKIQRTERGDSAVYLCASSLSVNTEAFFGQGTRLTVV.

CDR3 sequence: CASSLTGTNEKLFF. CDR3 nucleotides: TGTGCCAGCAGCTTGACGGGAACTAATGAAAAACTGTTTTTT. The chain uses TRBV5-6 and TRBJ1-4; no clear D. The V and J ends lost 1 base and 1 base respectively, with 5 bases between them. There are 14 residues in the CDR3. Germline V CDR1 and CDR2: SGHDT, YYEEEE.

V and J are TRBV5-4 and TRBJ1-2; TRBD1 might be the D (6 bases). V was shortened by 0 bases and J by 8 bases, with 11 bases between the two germline ends. CDR3 length: 13 amino acids. In germline, CDR1 is SGHNT, CDR2 YYREEE (reference sequence). The CDR3 bases are TGTGCCAGCAGCTTGGCAGGGGCGGAGGGCTACACCTTC. Translated, it gives CASSLAGAEGYTF. Supplemented by reference TRBV5-4 and TRBJ1-2, the full variable domain reads ETGVTQSPTHLIKTRGQQVTLRCSSQSGHNTVSWYQQALGQGPQFIFQYYREEENGRGNFPPRFSGLQFPNYSSELNVNALELDDSALYLCASSLAGAEGYTFGSGTRLTVV.

The V call is TRBV2, the J call TRBJ2-7; a possible D gene is TRBD2 (5 bases). This CDR3 has 13 amino acids. V was shortened by 3 bases and J by 5 bases, with 11 bases between the two germline ends. Germline CDR1 reads SNHLY; CDR2 reads FYNNEI. Here the CDR3 DNA reads TGTGCCAGCAGTGAGGCTGGGCGGGACGAGCAGTACTTC. Its translation is CASSEAGRDEQYF.

This rearrangement joins TRBV7-8 to TRBJ2-1; D not certain. The ends were cut back, 5 bases at V and 4 bases at J, with 18 bases in the middle. Germline V gene lookup returns CDR1 SGHVS and CDR2 FQNEAQ. The length of the CDR3 is 16 residues. The CDR3 DNA sequence: TGTGCCAGCAGCCCCAAGGCCGGCAGCGCGTACAATGAGCAGTTCTTC. It is translated as CASSPKAGSAYNEQFF. Full variable domain (rest looked up from reference TRBV7-8 and TRBJ2-1): GAGVSQSPRYKVAKRGQDVALRCDPISGHVSLFWYQQALGQGPEFLTYFQNEAQLDKSGLPSDRFFAERPEGSVSTLKIQRTQQEDSAVYLCASSPKAGSAYNEQFFGPGTRLTVL.

The V call is TRBV12-5, the J call TRBJ2-1; perhaps TRBD1 as D (6 bases). The CDR3 is 14 amino acids. The germline CDR1 and CDR2 sequences are LGHNT and FRNRAP. V was clipped by 6 bases and J by 12 bases, with 21 bases between them. CDR3 DNA sequence: TGTGCTAGTGGCCTACGTGGCCCCGGACAGACGCAGTTCTTC. Its protein is CASGLRGPGQTQFF.

The J gene is TRBJ1-5, the V gene TRBV2, with 9 positions matching TRBD1. Germline V CDR1 and CDR2: SNHLY, FYNNEI. V dropped 6 bases and J dropped 9; count of bases not matched to a gene: 9. The length of the CDR3 is 14 residues. For the CDR3, the DNA is TGTGCCAGCAGCAAAGACAGGGGGAGCCGGCCCCAGCATTTT. It yields the protein CASSKDRGSRPQHF.

This clone has a handful of counts. The V gene is TRBV19, the J gene TRBJ1-1, with 8 bases fitting TRBD1. The CDR3 consists of 13 residues. The V gene's germline CDR1 is LNHDA and CDR2 SQIVND (reference sequence). The V and J ends lost 6 bases and 5 bases, in that order; junction bases with no gene match: 5. This CDR3 reads CASSGQGLTEAFF. For the CDR3, the DNA is TGTGCCAGTAGCGGACAGGGTTTGACTGAAGCTTTCTTT.

The chain employs TRBV6-6 and TRBJ1-2, with D tentatively TRBD1 (6 bases). This CDR3 has 15 residues. Germline V gives CDR1 MNHNY, CDR2 SVGAGI (reference sequence). The germline V and J ends were trimmed by 2 bases and 4 bases, with 14 bases remaining between them. The CDR3 protein is CASSYESRDTYGYTF. The CDR3 region has the DNA TGTGCCAGCAGTTACGAGTCGAGGGACACCTATGGCTACACCTTC.

The chain links TRBV24-1 to TRBJ2-1; 9 nucleotides align to TRBD2. Trimming took 1 base from V and 8 from J; bases not matched to a gene: 11. Germline V CDR1 and CDR2: KGHDR, SFDVKD. This CDR3 region has 17 residues. The CDR3 DNA is TGTGCCACCAGTGATTTCCCCAGCGGGGGGATGGCCGATGAGCAGTTCTTC. This codes for CATSDFPSGGMADEQFF.

In its sample, this clone was seen once. The rearrangement uses TRBV7-2 and TRBJ2-3, with 7 bases matching TRBD2. This CDR3 spans 14 amino acids. The V gene end was trimmed by 5 bases and the J gene end by 9 bases; junction bases not matched to a gene: 11. Germline CDR1 SGHTA, CDR2 FQGNSA. The CDR3 protein is CASSLPWRTRTQYF. As DNA, the CDR3 is TGTGCCAGCAGCCTCCCGTGGCGGACTAGAACGCAGTATTTT.

The chain employs TRBV19 and TRBJ1-5; 8 bases are shared with TRBD1. With V trimmed by 5 bases and J by 0 bases, 6 bases remained unmatched. Per germline, CDR1 LNHDA and CDR2 SQIVND (reference sequence). The CDR3 has 16 amino acids. CDR3 amino acids: CASSVSGGDSNQPQHF. Written as DNA, the CDR3 is TGTGCCAGTAGTGTATCAGGGGGCGATAGCAATCAGCCCCAGCATTTT.

The rearrangement joins TRBV3-1 (or the pseudogene TRBV3-2) to TRBJ1-4, with a tentative D call TRBD1 (5 bases). The CDR3 runs to 15 residues. Germline CDR1 and CDR2: LGHDT and YNNKEL (reference sequence). The germline V and J ends were trimmed by 0 bases and 4 bases, with 9 bases remaining between them. This CDR3 is CASSQETANNEKLFF. CDR3 DNA: TGTGCCAGCAGCCAAGAGACAGCCAATAATGAAAAACTGTTTTTT.

This clone was seen a handful of times. The gene calls are TRBV30 and TRBJ1-4; the D gene is possibly TRBD1 (5 bases). Trimming removed 4 bases from V and 7 bases from J, with 13 bases in between. The CDR3 contains 13 residues. Germline CDR1 GTSNPN, CDR2 SVGIG (reference sequence). CDR3 sequence (DNA): TGTGCCTGGAACTTAAGGGGTAGTGAAAAACTGTTTTTT. Its protein product is CAWNLRGSEKLFF.

As for this clone: Other nucleotide sequences from this sample produce the same CDR3. J is TRBJ2-7 and V is TRBV4-1; 8 bases match TRBD1. Per the germline V gene, CDR1 is MGHRA and CDR2 is YSYEKL. V dropped 4 bases and J dropped 1; count of bases not matched to a gene: 3. The CDR3 is made up of 14 amino acids. CDR3 amino acids: CASSPGQGSYEQYF. CDR3 DNA sequence: TGCGCCAGCAGCCCTGGACAGGGATCCTACGAGCAGTACTTC.

This sequence joins TRBV5-1 and TRBJ1-4; a possible D gene is TRBD1 (6 bases). CDR1 is SGHRS, CDR2 YFSETQ, per germline. V lost 4 bases to trimming and J lost 7 bases, with 23 bases between them. This CDR3 has 17 amino acids. The CDR3 sequence: CASSLSGVTGGSEKLFF. In nucleotides, the CDR3 is TGCGCCAGCAGCCTGTCGGGTGTGACAGGCGGCTCTGAAAAACTGTTTTTT.

CDR3: CASSDQGQGRYRETQYF. The CDR3 DNA follows: TGTGCCAGCAGTGACCAGGGACAGGGCCGATACCGAGAGACCCAGTACTTC. V usage is TRBV6-4 and J usage is TRBJ2-5, with 9 bases identical to TRBD1. Germline V gene data show CDR1 as MRHNA and CDR2 as SNTAGT. J gave up 4 bases and V 2 bases, and 11 bases lay outside the gene matches. The CDR3 has 17 amino acids.